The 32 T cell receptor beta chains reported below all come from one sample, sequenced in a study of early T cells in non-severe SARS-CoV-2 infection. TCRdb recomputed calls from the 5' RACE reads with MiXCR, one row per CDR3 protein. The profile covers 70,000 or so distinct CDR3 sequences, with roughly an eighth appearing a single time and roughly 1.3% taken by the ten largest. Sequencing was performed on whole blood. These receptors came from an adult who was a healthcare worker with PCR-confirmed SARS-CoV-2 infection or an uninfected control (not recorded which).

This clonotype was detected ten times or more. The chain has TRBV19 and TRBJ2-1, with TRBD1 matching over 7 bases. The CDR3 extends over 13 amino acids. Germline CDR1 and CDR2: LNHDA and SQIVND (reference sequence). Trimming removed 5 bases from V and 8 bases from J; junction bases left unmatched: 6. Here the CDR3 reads CASSPRQGYEQFF. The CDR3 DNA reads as TGTGCCAGTAGTCCCCGACAGGGCTATGAGCAGTTCTTC.

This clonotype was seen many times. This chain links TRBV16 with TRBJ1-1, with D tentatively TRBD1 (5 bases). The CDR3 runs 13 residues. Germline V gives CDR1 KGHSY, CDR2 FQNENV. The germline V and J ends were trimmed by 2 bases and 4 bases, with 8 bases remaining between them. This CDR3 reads CASSQGGRTEAFF. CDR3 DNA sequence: TGTGCCAGCAGCCAAGGGGGTCGCACTGAAGCTTTCTTT.

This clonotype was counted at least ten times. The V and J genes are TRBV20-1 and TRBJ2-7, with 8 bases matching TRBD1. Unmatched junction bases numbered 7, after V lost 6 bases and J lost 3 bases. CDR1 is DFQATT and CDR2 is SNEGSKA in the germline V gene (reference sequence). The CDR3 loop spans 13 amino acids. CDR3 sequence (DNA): TGCAGTGCAGAGGACAGGGATTTCTACGAGCAGTACTTC. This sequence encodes CSAEDRDFYEQYF.

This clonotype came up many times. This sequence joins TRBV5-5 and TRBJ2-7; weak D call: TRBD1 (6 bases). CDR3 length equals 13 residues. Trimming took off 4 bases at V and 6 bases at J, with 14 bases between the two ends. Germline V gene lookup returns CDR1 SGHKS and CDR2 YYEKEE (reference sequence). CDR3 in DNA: TGTGCCAGCAGCGAACAGGGTTTTCGCGAGCAGTACTTC. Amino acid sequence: CASSEQGFREQYF.

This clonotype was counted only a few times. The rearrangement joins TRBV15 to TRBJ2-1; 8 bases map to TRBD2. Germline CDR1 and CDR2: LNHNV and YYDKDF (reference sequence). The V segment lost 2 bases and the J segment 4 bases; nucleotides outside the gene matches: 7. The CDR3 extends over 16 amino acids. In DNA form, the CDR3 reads TGTGCCACCAGCAGACTAAGCGGGAGTAATTACAATGAGCAGTTCTTC. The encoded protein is CATSRLSGSNYNEQFF.

CDR3 loop: CSARALRVTGPDYNEQFF. The CDR3 DNA reads as TGCAGTGCTAGAGCGTTGAGAGTAACAGGACCCGACTACAATGAGCAGTTCTTC. The chain links TRBV20-1 to TRBJ2-1; a possible D gene is TRBD1 (5 bases). In germline, CDR1 is DFQATT, CDR2 SNEGSKA (reference sequence). V lost 1 base, J lost 3 bases, and 22 bases lay in between. This CDR3 region has 18 residues.

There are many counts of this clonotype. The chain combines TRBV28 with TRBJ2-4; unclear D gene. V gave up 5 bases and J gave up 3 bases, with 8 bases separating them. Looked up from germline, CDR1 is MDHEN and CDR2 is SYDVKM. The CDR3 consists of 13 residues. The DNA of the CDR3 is TGTGCCAGCAGTCCACACATCAAAAACATTCAGTACTTC. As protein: CASSPHIKNIQYF.

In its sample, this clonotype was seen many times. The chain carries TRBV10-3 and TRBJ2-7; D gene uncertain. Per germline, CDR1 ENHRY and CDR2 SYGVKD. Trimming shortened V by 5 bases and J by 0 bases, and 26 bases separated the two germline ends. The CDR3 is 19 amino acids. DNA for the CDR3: TGTGCCATCAGTTCCCCCTCAAACAGAAGACTGGACCTCTCCTACGAGCAGTACTTC. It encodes CAISSPSNRRLDLSYEQYF.

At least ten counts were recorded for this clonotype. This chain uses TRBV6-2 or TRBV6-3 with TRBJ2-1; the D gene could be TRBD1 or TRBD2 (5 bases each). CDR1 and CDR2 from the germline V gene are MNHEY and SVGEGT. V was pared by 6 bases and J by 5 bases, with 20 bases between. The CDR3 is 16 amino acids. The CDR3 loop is CASRASGTGINNEQFF. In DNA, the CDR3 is TGTGCCAGCAGAGCTTCCGGGACCGGCATCAACAATGAGCAGTTCTTC.

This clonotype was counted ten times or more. The CDR3 DNA is TGCAGTGCTACGTTACGGGACAGGGGGTATCAGGGCTACACCTTC. Residues: CSATLRDRGYQGYTF. This sequence joins TRBV20-1 and TRBJ1-2; TRBD1 matches at 11 bases. The CDR3 covers 15 residues. V was clipped by 4 bases and J by 8 bases; unmatched bases: 12. Germline CDR1 DFQATT, CDR2 SNEGSKA (reference sequence).

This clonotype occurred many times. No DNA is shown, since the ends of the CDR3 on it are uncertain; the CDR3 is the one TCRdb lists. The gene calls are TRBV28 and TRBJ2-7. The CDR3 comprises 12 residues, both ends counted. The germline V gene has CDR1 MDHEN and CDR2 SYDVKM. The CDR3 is CASSGFFGEQYF.

The CDR3 DNA reads TGCAGCGTTGGATACAGGGGGCTCGGAAACACCATATATTTT. Translation gives CSVGYRGLGNTIYF. V and J are TRBV29-1 and TRBJ1-3, with TRBD1 identical over 9 bases. Germline-derived CDR1 and CDR2 are SQVTM and ANQGSEA. This CDR3 has 14 residues. Unmatched junction bases numbered 5, after V lost 4 bases and J lost 4 bases.

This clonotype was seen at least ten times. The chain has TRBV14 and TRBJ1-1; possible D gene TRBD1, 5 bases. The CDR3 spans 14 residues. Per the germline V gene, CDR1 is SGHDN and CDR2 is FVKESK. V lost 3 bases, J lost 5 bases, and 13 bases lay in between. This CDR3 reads CASSQGSGMTEAFF. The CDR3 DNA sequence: TGTGCCAGCAGCCAGGGGTCAGGGATGACTGAAGCTTTCTTT.

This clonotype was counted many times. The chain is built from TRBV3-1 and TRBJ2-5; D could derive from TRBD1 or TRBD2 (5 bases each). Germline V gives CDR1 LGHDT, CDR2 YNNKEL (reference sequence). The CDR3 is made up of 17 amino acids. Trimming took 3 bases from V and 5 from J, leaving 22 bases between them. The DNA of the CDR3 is TGTGCCAGCAGCCACCAAAACCCCGGGACCCCGAGGGAGACCCAGTACTTC. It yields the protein CASSHQNPGTPRETQYF.

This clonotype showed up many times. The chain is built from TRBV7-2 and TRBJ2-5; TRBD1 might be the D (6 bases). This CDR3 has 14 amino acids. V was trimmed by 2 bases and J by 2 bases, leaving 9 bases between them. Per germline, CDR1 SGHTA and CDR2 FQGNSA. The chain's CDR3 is CASSLLGAQETQYF. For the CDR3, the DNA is TGTGCCAGCAGCTTACTGGGGGCTCAAGAGACCCAGTACTTC.

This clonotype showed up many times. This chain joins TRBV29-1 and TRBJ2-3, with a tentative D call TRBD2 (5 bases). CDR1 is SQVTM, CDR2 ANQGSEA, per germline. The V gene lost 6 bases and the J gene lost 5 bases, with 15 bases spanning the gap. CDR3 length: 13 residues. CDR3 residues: CSVSGKGRDTQYF. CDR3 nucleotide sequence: TGCAGCGTAAGCGGTAAAGGGCGAGATACGCAGTATTTT.

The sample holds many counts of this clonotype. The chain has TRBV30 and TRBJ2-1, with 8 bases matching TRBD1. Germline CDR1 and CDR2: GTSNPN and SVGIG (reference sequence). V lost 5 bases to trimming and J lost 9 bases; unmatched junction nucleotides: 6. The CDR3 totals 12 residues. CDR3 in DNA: TGTGCCTGGGGCCCAGGGGGCAGTGAGCAGTTCTTC. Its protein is CAWGPGGSEQFF.

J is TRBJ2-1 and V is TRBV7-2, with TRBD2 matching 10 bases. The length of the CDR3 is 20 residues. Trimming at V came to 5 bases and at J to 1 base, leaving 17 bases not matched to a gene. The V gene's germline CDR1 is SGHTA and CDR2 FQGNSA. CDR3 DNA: TGTGCCAGCAGCCCCCGGGGCGGACTAGCGGTAGCAAAGTCCTACAATGAGCAGTTCTTC. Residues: CASSPRGGLAVAKSYNEQFF.

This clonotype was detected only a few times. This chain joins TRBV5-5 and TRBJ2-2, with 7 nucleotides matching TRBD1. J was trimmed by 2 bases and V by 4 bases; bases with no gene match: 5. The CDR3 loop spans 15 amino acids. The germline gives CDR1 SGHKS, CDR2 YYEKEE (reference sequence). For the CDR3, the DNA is TGTGCCAGCAGCCCCCGACAGGGAAACACCGGGGAGCTGTTTTTT. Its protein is CASSPRQGNTGELFF.

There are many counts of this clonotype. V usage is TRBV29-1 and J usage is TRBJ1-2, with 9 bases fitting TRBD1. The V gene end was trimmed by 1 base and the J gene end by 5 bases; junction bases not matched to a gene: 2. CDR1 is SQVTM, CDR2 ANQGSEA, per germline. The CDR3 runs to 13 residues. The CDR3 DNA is TGCAGCGTTGAAGGTGGACAGGGGTATGGCTACACCTTC. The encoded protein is CSVEGGQGYGYTF.

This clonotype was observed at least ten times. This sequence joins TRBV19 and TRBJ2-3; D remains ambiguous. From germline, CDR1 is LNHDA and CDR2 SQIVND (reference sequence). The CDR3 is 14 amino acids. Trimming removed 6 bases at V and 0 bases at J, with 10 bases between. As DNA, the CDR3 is TGTGCCAGTAGGTCGAGGTCTAGCACAGATACGCAGTATTTT. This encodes CASRSRSSTDTQYF.

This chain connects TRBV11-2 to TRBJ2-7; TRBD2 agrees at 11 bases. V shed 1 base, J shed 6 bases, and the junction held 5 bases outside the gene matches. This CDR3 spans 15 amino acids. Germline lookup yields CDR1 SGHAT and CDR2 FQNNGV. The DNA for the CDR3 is TGTGCCAGCAGCTTAGTACTAGCGGGAGTTCCCGAGCAGTACTTC. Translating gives CASSLVLAGVPEQYF.

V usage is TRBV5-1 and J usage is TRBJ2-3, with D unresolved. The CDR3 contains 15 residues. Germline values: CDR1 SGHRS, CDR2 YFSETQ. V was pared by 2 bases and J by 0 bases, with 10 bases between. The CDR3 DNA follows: TGCGCCAGCAGCTTCGGAGAACCAAGCACAGATACGCAGTATTTT. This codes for CASSFGEPSTDTQYF.

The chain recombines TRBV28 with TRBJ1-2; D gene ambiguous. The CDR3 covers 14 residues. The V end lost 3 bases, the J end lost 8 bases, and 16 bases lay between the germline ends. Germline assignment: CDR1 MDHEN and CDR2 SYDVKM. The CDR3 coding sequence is TGTGCCAGCAGTTTTTCCCAGGAGGTCGGCGGCTACACCTTC. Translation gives CASSFSQEVGGYTF.

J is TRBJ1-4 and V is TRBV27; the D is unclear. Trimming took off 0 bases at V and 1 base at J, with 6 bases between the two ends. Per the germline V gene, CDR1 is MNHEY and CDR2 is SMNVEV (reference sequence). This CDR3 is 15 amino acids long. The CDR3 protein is CASSLSAGTNEKLFF. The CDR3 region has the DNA TGTGCCAGCAGTTTATCGGCCGGAACTAATGAAAAACTGTTTTTT.

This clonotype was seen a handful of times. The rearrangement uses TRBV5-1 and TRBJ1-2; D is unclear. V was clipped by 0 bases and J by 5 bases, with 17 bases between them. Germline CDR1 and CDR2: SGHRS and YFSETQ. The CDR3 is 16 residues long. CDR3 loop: CASSLEYQLGNYGYTF. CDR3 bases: TGCGCCAGCAGCTTGGAGTATCAGCTGGGCAATTATGGCTACACCTTC.

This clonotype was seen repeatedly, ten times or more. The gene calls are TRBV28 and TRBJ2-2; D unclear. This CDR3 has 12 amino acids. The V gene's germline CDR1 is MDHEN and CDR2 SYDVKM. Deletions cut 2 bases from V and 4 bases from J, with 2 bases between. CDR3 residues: CASSLATGELFF. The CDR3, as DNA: TGTGCCAGCAGTTTAGCCACCGGGGAGCTGTTTTTT.

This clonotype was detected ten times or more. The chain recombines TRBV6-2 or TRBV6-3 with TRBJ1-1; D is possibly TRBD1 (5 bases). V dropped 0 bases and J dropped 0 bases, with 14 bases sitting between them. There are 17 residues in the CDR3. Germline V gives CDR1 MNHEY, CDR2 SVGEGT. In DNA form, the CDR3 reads TGTGCCAGCAGTTACTCGGCAAGGGGCTCGCTGAACACTGAAGCTTTCTTT. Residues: CASSYSARGSLNTEAFF.

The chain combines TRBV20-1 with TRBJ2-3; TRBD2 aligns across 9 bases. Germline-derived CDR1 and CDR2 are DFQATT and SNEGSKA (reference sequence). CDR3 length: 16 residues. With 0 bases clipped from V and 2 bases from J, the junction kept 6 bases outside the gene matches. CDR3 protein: CSARDSKRGDTDTQYF. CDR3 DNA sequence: TGCAGTGCTAGAGATTCGAAGCGGGGGGACACAGATACGCAGTATTTT.

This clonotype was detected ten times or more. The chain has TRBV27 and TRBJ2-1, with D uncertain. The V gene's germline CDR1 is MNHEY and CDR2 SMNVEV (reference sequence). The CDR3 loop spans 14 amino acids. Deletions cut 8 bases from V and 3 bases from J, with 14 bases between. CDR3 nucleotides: TGTGCCAGCGGAGACGGCAACCTCTACAATGAGCAGTTCTTC. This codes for CASGDGNLYNEQFF.

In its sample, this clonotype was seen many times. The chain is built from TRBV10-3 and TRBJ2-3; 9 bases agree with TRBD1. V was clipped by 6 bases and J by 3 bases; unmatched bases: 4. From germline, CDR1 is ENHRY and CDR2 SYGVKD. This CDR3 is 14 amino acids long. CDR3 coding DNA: TGTGCCATCAGCGGGGACAGGGAAACAGATACGCAGTATTTT. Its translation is CAISGDRETDTQYF.

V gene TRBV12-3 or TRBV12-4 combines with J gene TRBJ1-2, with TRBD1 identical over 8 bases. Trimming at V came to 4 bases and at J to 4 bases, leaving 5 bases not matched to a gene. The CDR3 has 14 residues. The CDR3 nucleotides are TGTGCCAGCAGTTCGCCCAGGGGGCCCTATGGCTACACCTTC. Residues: CASSSPRGPYGYTF.